The entry that follows covers one T cell receptor (beta chain) sequence. Some clones are missing from TCRdb's copy, which holds only in-frame ones; the method was immunoSEQ multiplex PCR. The table lists 13,000 or so clones, 55% to 75% of them singletons, with 25% to 35% in the top ten. Treatment in this sample: randomized to nivolumab then ipilimumab (arm A) or the reverse (arm B). No patient had prior DNA-damaging chemotherapy. Live CD3+CD8+ CD19− CD56− cells were sorted from PBMCs. These data originate in a study of sequential checkpoint blockade in melanoma. Study-level information: Patients were randomized 1:1 to nivolumab-then-ipilimumab or ipilimumab-then-nivolumab first-line. Both treatment sequences were followed by maintenance nivolumab.

The germline CDR1 and CDR2 sequences are LGHNA and YSLEER. The CDR3 runs 13 residues. V was shortened by 4 bases and J by 2 bases, with 9 bases between the two germline ends. The V and J genes are TRBV4-3 and TRBJ2-7; no clear D. The sample here was CD8+ T cells sorted from blood (inferred from file names), taken from a patient given nivolumab and ipilimumab in sequence. This sequence was found in a human donor with melanoma. CDR3 region: CASSPAVTYEQYF. The CDR3 coding sequence is TGCGCCAGCAGCCCCGCGGTCACCTACGAGCAGTACTTC.